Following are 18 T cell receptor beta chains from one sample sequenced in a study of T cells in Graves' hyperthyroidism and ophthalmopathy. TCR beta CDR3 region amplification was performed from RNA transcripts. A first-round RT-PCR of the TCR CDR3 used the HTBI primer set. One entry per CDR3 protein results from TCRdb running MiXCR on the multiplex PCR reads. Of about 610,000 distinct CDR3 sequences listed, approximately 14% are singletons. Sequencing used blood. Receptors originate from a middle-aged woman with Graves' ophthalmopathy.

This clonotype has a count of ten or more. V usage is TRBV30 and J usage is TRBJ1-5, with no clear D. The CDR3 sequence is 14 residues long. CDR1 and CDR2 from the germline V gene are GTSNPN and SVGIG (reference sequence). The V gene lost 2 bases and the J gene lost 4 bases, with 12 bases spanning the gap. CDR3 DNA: TGTGCCTGGAGTTCCCAGCTAATGAATCAGCCCCAGCATTTT. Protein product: CAWSSQLMNQPQHF.

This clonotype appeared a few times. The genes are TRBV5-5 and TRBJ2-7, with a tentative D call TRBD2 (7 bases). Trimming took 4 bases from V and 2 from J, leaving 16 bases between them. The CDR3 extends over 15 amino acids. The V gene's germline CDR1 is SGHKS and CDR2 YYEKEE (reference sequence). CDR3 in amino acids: CASSPQAGTTYEQYF. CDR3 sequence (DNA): TGTGCCAGCAGCCCACAAGCGGGGACAACCTACGAGCAGTACTTC.

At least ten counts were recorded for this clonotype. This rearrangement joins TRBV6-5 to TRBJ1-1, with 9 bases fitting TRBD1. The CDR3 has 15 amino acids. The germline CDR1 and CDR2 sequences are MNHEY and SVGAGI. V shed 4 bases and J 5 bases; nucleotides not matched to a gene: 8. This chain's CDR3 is CASSSRTGEGTEAFF. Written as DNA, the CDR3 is TGTGCCAGCAGTTCCAGGACAGGGGAAGGAACTGAAGCTTTCTTT.

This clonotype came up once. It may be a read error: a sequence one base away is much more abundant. The CDR3 DNA reads as TGTACCTGGAGTGTAGGAGCGCAGGGGACCCCCTACGAGCAGTACTTC. Translation gives CTWSVGAQGTPYEQYF. V and J are TRBV30 and TRBJ2-7, with a possible D match to TRBD1 (6 bases). Per germline, CDR1 GTSNPN and CDR2 SVGIG (reference sequence). The CDR3 totals 16 residues.

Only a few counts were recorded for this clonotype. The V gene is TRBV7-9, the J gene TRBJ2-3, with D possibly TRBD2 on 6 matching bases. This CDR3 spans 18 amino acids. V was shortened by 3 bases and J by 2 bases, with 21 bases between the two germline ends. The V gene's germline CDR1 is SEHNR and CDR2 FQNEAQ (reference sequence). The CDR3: CASSLAWGEGLHTDTQYF. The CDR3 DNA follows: TGTGCCAGCAGCTTGGCATGGGGGGAAGGGTTACACACAGATACGCAGTATTTT.

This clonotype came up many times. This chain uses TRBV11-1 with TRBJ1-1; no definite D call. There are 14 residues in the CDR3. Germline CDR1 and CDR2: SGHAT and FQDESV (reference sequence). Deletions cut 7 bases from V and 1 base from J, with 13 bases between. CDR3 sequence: CASIFGPQNTEAFF. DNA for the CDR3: TGTGCCAGCATCTTCGGCCCTCAGAACACTGAAGCTTTCTTT. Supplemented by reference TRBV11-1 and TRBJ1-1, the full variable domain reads EAEVAQSPRYKITEKSQAVAFWCDPISGHATLYWYRQILGQGPELLVQFQDESVVDDSQLPKDRFSAERLKGVDSTLKIQPAELGDSAMYLCASIFGPQNTEAFFGQGTRLTVV.

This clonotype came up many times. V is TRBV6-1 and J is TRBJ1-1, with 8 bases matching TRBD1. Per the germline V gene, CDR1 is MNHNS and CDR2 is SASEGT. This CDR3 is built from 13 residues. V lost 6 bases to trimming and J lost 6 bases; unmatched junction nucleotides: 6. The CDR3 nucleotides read TGTGCCAGCAGAGATGGACAGGGCCCTGAAGCTTTCTTT. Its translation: CASRDGQGPEAFF.

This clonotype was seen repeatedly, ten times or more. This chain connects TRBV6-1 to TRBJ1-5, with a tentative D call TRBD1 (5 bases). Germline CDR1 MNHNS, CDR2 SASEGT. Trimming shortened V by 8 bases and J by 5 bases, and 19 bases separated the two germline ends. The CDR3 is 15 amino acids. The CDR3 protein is CASRTLGLLYQPQHF. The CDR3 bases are TGTGCCAGCCGGACCTTGGGACTTCTTTATCAGCCCCAGCATTTT.

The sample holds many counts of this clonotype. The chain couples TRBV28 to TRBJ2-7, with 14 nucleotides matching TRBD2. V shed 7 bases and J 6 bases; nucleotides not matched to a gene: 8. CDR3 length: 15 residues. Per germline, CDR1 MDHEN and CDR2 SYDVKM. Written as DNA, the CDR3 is TGTGCCAGCAACCAGGGGACTAGCGGGAGATTCGAGCAGTACTTC. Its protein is CASNQGTSGRFEQYF.

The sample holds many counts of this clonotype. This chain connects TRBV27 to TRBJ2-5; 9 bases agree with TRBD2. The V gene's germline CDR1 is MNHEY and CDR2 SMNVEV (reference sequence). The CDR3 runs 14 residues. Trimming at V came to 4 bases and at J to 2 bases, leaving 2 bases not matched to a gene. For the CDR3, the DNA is TGTGCCAGCAGTTCAGGACTAGCGCAAGAGACCCAGTACTTC. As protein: CASSSGLAQETQYF.

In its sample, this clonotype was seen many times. CDR3 loop: CASLDRVLHIGELFF. CDR3 nucleotides: TGTGCCAGCCTCGACAGGGTCCTACATATCGGGGAGCTGTTTTTT. The chain couples TRBV6-1 to TRBJ2-2; 7 nucleotides align to TRBD1. The junction had 13 bases not matched to a gene; V was cut back by 8 bases and J by 7 bases. Looked up from germline, CDR1 is MNHNS and CDR2 is SASEGT. This CDR3 region has 15 residues.

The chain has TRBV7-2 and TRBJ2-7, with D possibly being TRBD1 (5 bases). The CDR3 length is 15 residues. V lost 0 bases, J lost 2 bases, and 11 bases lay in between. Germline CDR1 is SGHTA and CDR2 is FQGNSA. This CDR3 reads CASSLALGRAYEQYF. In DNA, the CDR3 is TGTGCCAGCAGCTTAGCGCTAGGCAGGGCCTACGAGCAGTACTTC.

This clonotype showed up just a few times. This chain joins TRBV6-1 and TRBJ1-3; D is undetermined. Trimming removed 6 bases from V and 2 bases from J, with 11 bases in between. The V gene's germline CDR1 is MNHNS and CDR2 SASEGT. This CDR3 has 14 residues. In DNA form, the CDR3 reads TGTGCCAGCAGCCTCCCTGGGCCTGGAAACACCATATATTTT. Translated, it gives CASSLPGPGNTIYF.

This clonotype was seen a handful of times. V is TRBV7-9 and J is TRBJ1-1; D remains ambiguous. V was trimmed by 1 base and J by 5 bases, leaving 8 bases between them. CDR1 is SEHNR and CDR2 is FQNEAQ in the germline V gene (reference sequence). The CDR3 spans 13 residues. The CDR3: CASSLVVRTEAFF. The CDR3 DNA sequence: TGTGCCAGCAGCTTAGTAGTGCGGACTGAAGCTTTCTTT.

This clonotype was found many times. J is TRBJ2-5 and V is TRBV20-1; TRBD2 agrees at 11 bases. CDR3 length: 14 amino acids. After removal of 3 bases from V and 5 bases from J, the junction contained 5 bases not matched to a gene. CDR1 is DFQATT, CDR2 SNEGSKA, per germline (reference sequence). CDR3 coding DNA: TGCAGTGCTAGTCCCGGGACTAGCGGTGAGACCCAGTACTTC. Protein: CSASPGTSGETQYF.

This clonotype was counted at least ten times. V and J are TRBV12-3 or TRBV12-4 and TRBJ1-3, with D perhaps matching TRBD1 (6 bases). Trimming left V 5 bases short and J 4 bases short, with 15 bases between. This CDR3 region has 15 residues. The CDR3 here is CASSPRTAKGNTIYF. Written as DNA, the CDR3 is TGTGCCAGCAGTCCCCGGACAGCAAAAGGAAACACCATATATTTT.

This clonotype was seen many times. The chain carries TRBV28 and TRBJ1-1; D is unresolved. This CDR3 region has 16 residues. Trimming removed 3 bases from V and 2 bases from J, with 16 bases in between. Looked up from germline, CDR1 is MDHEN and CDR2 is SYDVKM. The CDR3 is CASSLVGAGVNTEAFF. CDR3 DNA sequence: TGTGCCAGCAGTTTGGTCGGCGCCGGGGTCAACACTGAAGCTTTCTTT.

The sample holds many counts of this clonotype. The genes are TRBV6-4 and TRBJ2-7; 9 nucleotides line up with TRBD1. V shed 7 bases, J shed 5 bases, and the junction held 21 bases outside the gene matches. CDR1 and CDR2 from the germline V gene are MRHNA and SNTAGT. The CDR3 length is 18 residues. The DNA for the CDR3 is TGTGCCAGCATGGTTCCAGCCTTGGCGGGACAGGGTCGGGACGAGCAGTACTTC. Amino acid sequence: CASMVPALAGQGRDEQYF.